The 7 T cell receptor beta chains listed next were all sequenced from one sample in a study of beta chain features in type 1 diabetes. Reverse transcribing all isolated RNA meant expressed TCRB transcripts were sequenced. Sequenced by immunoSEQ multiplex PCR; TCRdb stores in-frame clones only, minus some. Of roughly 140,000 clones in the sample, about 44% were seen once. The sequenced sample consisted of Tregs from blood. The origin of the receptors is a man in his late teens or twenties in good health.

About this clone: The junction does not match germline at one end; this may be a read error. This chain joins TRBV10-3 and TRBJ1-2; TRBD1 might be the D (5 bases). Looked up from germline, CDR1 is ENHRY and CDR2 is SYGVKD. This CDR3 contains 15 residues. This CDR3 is CAIRATWGRDYAYTF. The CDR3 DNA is TGTGCCATCAGAGCCACTTGGGGCAGGGACTATGCCTACACCTTC.

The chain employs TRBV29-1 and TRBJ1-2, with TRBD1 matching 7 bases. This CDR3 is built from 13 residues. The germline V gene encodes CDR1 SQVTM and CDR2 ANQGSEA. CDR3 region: CKTLAGGWNGYTF. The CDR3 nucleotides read TGCAAAACGTTAGCAGGGGGGTGGAATGGCTACACCTTC.

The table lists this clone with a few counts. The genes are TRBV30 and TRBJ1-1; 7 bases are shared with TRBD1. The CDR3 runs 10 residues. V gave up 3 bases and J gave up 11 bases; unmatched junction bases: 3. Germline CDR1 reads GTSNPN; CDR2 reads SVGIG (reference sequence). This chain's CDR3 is CAWSGTVAFF. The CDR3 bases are TGTGCCTGGAGCGGGACAGTCGCTTTCTTT.

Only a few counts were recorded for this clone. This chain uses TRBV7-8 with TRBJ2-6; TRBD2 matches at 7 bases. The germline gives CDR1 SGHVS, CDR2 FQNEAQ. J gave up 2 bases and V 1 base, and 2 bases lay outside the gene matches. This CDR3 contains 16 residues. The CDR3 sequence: CASSLDGGTGANVLTF. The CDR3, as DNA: TGTGCCAGCAGCTTAGACGGGGGGACTGGGGCCAACGTCCTGACTTTC. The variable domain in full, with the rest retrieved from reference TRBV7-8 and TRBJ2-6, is GAGVSQSPRYKVAKRGQDVALRCDPISGHVSLFWYQQALGQGPEFLTYFQNEAQLDKSGLPSDRFFAERPEGSVSTLKIQRTQQEDSAVYLCASSLDGGTGANVLTFGAGSRLTVL.

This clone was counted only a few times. CDR3 residues: CASTISGNSPLHF. The CDR3, as DNA: TGTGCCAGCACCATAAGCGGGAATTCACCCCTCCACTTT. J is TRBJ1-6 and V is TRBV7-2; no clear D gene. CDR3 length: 13 amino acids. Germline lookup yields CDR1 SGHTA and CDR2 FQGNSA. V lost 7 bases and J 7 bases, leaving 11 bases between the germline ends.

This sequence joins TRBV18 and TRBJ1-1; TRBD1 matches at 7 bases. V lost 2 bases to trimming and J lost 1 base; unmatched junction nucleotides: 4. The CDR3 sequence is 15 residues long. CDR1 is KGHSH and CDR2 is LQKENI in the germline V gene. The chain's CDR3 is CASSPRNRGNTEAFF. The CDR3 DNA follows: TGTGCCAGCTCACCAAGGAACAGGGGGAACACTGAAGCTTTCTTT.

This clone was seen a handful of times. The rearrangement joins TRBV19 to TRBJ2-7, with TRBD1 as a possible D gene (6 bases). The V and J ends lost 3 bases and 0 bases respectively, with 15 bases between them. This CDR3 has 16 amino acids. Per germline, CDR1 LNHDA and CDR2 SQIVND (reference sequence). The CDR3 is CASSIGRGLYSYEQYF. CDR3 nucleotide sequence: TGTGCCAGTAGTATCGGCAGGGGTCTCTACTCCTACGAGCAGTACTTC.